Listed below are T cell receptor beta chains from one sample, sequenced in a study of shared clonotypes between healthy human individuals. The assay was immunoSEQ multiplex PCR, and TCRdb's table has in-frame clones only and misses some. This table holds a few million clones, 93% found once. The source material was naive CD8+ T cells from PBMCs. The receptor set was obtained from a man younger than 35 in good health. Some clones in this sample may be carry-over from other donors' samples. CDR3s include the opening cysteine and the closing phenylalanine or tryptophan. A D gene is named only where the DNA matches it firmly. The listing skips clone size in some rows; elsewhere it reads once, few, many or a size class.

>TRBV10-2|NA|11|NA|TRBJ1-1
CASSHGIDAFF
TGCGCCAGCAGCCACGGCATAGATGCTTTCTTT
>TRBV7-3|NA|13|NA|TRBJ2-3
CASSLKRADTQYF
TGTGCCAGCAGCTTAAAACGCGCAGATACGCAGTATTTT
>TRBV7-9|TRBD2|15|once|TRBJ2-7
CASSLVRGVQYEQYF
TGTGCCAGCAGCTTAGTGCGGGGGGTTCAGTACGAGCAGTACTTC
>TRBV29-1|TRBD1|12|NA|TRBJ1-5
CSVGQGPGSQHF
TGCAGCGTTGGACAGGGGCCCGGGTCCCAGCATTTT
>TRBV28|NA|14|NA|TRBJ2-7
CASSLGESIGEQYF
TGTGCCAGCAGTTTAGGAGAGTCTATCGGCGAGCAGTACTTC
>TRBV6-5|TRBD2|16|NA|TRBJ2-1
CASSSLRLAGGNEQFF
TGTGCCAGCAGTTCCCTTAGGCTAGCGGGGGGCAATGAGCAGTTCTTC
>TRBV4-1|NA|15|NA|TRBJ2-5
CASSQDRGTGETQYF
TGCGCCAGCAGCCAAGACAGGGGAACAGGGGAGACCCAGTACTTC
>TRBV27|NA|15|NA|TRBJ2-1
CASSLRLGSYNEQFF
TGTGCCAGCAGTTTAAGACTAGGGTCCTACAATGAGCAGTTCTTC
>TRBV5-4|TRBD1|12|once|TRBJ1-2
CASTQGPGGYTF
TGTGCCAGCACACAGGGGCCCGGTGGCTACACCTTC
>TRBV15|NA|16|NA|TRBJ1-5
CATSSEEAVSNQPQHF
TGTGCCACCAGCAGCGAAGAGGCCGTAAGCAATCAGCCCCAGCATTTT
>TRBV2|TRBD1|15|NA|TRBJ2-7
CASSEKGALPYEQYF
TGTGCCAGCAGTGAGAAGGGGGCCCTTCCCTACGAGCAGTACTTC
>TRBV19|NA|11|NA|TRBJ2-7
CASMAGYEQYF
TGTGCCAGTATGGCTGGCTACGAGCAGTACTTC
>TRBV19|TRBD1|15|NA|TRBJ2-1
CASSITGGSYNEQFF
TGTGCCAGTAGTATCACAGGGGGCTCCTACAATGAGCAGTTCTTC
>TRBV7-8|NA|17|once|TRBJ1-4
CASSHFYGTSSNEKLFF
TGTGCCAGCAGCCATTTTTACGGGACGTCCTCTAATGAAAAACTGTTTTTT
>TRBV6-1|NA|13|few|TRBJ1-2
CASSGRDPYGYTF
TGTGCCAGCAGTGGGCGGGACCCCTATGGCTACACCTTC
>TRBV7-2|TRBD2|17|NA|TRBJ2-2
CASSPGLAGGPAGELFF
TGTGCCAGCAGCCCCGGACTAGCGGGAGGGCCGGCCGGGGAGCTGTTTTTT
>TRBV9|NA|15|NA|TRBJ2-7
CASSVAAGRSYEQYF
TGTGCCAGCAGCGTAGCGGCGGGTCGCTCCTACGAGCAGTACTTC
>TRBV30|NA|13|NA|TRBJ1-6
CAWSVYRVKPLHF
TGTGCCTGGAGTGTATATCGAGTTAAACCCCTCCACTTT
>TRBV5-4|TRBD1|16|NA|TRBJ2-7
CASSGMDRVGLGEQYF
TGTGCCAGCAGCGGAATGGACAGGGTGGGTCTCGGCGAGCAGTACTTC
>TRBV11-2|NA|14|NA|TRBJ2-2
CASSLGSYTGELFF
TGTGCCAGCAGCTTAGGTAGTTACACCGGGGAGCTGTTTTTT
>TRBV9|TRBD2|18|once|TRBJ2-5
CASSGQREGLREAETQYF
TGTGCCAGCAGCGGCCAGCGGGAGGGCCTACGGGAGGCGGAGACCCAGTACTTC
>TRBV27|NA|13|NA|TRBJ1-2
CASSFSEEHGYTF
TGTGCCAGCAGTTTTTCGGAGGAGCATGGCTACACCTTC
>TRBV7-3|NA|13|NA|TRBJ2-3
CASRGGLTDTQYF
TGTGCCAGCAGGGGGGGCCTTACAGATACGCAGTATTTT
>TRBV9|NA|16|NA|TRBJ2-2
CASSPRASGDTGELFF
TGTGCCAGCAGCCCCCGGGCCAGTGGGGACACCGGGGAGCTGTTTTTT
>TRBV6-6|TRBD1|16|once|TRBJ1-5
CASSYAGGDSNQPQHF
TGTGCCAGCAGTTACGCAGGGGGAGATAGCAATCAGCCCCAGCATTTT
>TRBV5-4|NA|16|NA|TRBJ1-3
CASSLGAGASGNTIYF
TGTGCCAGCAGCTTGGGGGCAGGGGCGTCCGGAAACACCATATATTTT
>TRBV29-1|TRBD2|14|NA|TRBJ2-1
CSALGAGGYNEQFF
TGCAGCGCCCTCGGAGCGGGGGGCTACAATGAGCAGTTCTTC
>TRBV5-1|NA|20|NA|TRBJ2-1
CASSQTKLTTRRVSYNEQFF
TGCGCCAGCAGCCAAACCAAACTAACCACCAGGAGAGTCTCCTACAATGAGCAGTTCTTC
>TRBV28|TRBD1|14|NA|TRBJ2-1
CASSPRTGRDEQFF
TGTGCCAGCTCCCCCCGGACAGGCAGGGATGAGCAGTTCTTC
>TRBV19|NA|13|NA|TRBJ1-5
CATGSGFNQPQHF
TGTGCCACCGGGTCAGGGTTCAATCAGCCCCAGCATTTT
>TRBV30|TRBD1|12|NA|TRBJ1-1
CAWISRTGEAFF
TGTGCCTGGATCAGTCGGACAGGTGAAGCTTTCTTT
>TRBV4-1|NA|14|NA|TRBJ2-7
CASSQSLPSYEQYF
TGCGCCAGCAGCCAAAGTCTCCCCTCCTACGAGCAGTACTTC
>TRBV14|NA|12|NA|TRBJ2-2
CASSLQPGELFF
TGTGCCAGCAGCCTGCAACCCGGGGAGCTGTTTTTT
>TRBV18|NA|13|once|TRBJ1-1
CASSFLGSAEAFF
TGTGCCAGCTCCTTCTTGGGGTCCGCTGAAGCTTTCTTT
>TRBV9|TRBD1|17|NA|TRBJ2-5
CASSFPPQGIGLETQYF
TGTGCCAGCAGCTTCCCCCCACAGGGGATTGGGTTAGAGACCCAGTACTTC
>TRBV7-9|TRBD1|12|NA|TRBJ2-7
CASNPGQDEQYF
TGTGCCAGCAACCCGGGACAGGACGAGCAGTACTTC
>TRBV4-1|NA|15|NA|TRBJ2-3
CASSQEGGGTDTQYF
TGCGCCAGCAGCCAAGAGGGCGGGGGCACAGATACGCAGTATTTT
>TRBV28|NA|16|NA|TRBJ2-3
CASSLPRGWGTDTQYF
TGTGCCAGCAGTTTACCCCGGGGGTGGGGCACAGATACGCAGTATTTT
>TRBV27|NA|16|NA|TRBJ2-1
CASSSDDRSSYNEQFF
TGTGCCAGCAGTTCGGATGACAGGTCCTCCTACAATGAGCAGTTCTTC
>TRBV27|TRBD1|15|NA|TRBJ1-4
CASSLYQGAREKLFF
TGTGCCAGCAGTTTATATCAGGGGGCAAGGGAAAAACTGTTTTTT
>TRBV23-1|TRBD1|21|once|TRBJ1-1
CASSASCPGTGPYIMNTEAFF
TGCGCCAGCAGTGCATCCTGCCCCGGGACAGGGCCTTACATAATGAACACTGAAGCTTTCTTT
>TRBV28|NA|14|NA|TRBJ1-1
CASTLQVMNTEAFF
TGTGCCTCTACACTCCAGGTTATGAACACTGAAGCTTTCTTT
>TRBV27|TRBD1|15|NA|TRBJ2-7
CASSSLGTAFGEQYF
TGTGCCAGCAGCTCCCTCGGGACAGCTTTCGGCGAGCAGTACTTC
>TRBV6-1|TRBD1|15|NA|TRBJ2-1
CASRRSRGNYNEQFF
TGTGCCAGCAGAAGGAGCAGGGGGAATTACAATGAGCAGTTCTTC
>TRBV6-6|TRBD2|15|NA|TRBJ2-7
CASSYLESGSREQYF
TGTGCCAGCAGTTACCTAGAGAGCGGGAGCAGGGAGCAGTACTTC
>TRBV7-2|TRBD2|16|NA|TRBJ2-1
CASSSRGGRPYNEQFF
TGTGCCAGCAGCTCCCGGGGGGGCAGACCGTACAATGAGCAGTTCTTC
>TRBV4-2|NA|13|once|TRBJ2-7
CASSQGINYEQYF
TGTGCCAGCAGCCAAGGGATAAACTACGAGCAGTACTTC
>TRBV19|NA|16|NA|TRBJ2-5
CASSTQTPSVQETQYF
TGTGCCAGTAGTACGCAGACCCCCTCGGTCCAAGAGACCCAGTACTTC
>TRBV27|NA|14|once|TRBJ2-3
CASSSFPSSDTQYF
TGTGCCAGCAGTTCCTTCCCGAGCTCAGATACGCAGTATTTT
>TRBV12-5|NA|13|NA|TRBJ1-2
CASGTGTAYGYTF
TGTGCTAGTGGTACCGGGACCGCCTATGGCTACACCTTC
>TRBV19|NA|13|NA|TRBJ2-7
CASTKRGLGEQYF
TGTGCCAGCACCAAGCGCGGACTGGGCGAGCAGTACTTC